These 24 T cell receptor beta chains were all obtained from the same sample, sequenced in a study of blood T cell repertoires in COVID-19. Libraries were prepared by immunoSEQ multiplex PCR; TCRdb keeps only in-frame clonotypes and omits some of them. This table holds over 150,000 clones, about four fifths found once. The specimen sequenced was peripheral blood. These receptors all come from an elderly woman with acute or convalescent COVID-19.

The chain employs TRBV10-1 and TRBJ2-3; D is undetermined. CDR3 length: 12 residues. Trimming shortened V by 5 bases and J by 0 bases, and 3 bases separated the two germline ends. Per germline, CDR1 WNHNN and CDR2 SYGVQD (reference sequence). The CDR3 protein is CASSYSTDTQYF. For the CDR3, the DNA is TGCGCCAGCAGTTATAGCACAGATACGCAGTATTTT.

The CDR3 reads CASGSRVNTEAFF. In DNA form, the CDR3 reads TGTGCTAGTGGTTCTCGGGTGAACACTGAAGCTTTCTTT. The chain recombines TRBV12-5 with TRBJ1-1; D gene ambiguous. Germline values: CDR1 LGHNT, CDR2 FRNRAP. The CDR3 contains 13 residues. With 4 bases removed from V and 0 bases from J, the gap between germline ends came to 6 bases.

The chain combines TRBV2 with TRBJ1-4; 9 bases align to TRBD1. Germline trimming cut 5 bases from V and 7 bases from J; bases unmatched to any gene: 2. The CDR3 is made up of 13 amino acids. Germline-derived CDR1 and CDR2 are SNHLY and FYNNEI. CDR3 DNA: TGTGCCAGCAGTACAGGGGGCGGTGAAAAACTGTTTTTT. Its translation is CASSTGGGEKLFF.

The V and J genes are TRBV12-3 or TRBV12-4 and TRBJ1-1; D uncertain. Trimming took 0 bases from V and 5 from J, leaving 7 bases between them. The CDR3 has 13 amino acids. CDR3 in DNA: TGTGCCAGCAGTTTAGCCCGGGGTACTGAAGCTTTCTTT. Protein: CASSLARGTEAFF.

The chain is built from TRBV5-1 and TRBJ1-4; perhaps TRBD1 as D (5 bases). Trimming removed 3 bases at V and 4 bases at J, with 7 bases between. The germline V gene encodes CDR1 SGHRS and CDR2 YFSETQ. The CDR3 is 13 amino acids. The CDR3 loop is CASSSDNNEKLFF. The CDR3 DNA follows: TGCGCCAGCAGCTCGGACAATAATGAAAAACTGTTTTTT. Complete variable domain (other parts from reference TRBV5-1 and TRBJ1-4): KAGVTQTPRYLIKTRGQQVTLSCSPISGHRSVSWYQQTPGQGLQFLFEYFSETQRNKGNFPGRFSGRQFSNSRSEMNVSTLELGDSALYLCASSSDNNEKLFFGSGTQLSVL.

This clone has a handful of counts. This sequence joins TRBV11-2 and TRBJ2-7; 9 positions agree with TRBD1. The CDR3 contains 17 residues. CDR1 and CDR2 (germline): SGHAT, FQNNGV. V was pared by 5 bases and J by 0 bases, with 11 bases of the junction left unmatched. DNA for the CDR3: TGTGCCAGCAGCATGACAGGGGGGGTATTTAGCTCCTACGAGCAGTACTTC. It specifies CASSMTGGVFSSYEQYF.

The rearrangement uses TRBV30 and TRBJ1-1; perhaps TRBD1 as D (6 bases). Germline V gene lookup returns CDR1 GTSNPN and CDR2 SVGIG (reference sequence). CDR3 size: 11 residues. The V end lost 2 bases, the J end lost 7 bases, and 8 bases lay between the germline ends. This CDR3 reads CAWSQQGEAFF. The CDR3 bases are TGTGCCTGGAGTCAACAGGGTGAAGCTTTCTTT.

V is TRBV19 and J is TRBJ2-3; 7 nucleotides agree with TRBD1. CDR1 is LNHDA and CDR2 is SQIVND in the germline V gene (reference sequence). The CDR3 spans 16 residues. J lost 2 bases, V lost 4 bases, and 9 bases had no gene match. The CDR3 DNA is TGTGCCAGTAGTAAAGCTCTGACAGGGTTCACAGATACGCAGTATTTT. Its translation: CASSKALTGFTDTQYF.

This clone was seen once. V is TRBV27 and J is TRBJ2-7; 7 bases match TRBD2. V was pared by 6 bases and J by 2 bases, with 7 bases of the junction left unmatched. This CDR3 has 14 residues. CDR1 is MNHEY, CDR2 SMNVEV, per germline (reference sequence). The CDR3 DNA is TGTGCCAGCAGACCCGGCGGGAGACCCTACGAGCAGTACTTC. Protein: CASRPGGRPYEQYF.

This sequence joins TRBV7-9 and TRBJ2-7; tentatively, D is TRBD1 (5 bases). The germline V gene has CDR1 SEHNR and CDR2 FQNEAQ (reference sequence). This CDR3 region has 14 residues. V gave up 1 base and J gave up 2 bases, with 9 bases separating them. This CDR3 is CASSLGTLAYEQYF. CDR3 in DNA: TGTGCCAGCAGCTTAGGGACACTCGCCTACGAGCAGTACTTC.

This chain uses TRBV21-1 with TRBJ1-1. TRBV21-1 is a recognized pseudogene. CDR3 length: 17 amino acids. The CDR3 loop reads CASSPLRTKSENTEAFF. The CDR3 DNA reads TGTGCCAGCAGCCCCCTCCGAACCAAGAGTGAGAACACTGAAGCTTTCTTT.

The CDR3 region has the DNA TGTGCCAGCAGTCAAGGGACTAGCGGCAATGAGCAGTTCTTC. As protein: CASSQGTSGNEQFF. V usage is TRBV6-6 and J usage is TRBJ2-1, with TRBD2 identical over 11 bases. The CDR3 runs 14 residues. CDR1 and CDR2 from the germline V gene are MNHNY and SVGAGI (reference sequence). V lost 5 bases to trimming and J lost 6 bases; unmatched junction nucleotides: 3.

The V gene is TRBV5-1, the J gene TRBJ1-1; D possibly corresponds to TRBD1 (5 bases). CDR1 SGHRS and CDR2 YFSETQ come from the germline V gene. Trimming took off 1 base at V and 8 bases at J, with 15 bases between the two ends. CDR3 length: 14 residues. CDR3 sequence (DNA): TGCGCCAGCAGCTTGCGGGCGGGGGGAAGCGAAGCTTTCTTT. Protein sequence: CASSLRAGGSEAFF.

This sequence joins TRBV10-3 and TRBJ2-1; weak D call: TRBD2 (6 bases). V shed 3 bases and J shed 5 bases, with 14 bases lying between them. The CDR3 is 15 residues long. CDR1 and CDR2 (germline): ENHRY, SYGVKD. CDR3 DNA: TGTGCCATCAGTGACGCCCGTTGGGGGGACAATGAGCAGTTCTTC. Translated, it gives CAISDARWGDNEQFF.

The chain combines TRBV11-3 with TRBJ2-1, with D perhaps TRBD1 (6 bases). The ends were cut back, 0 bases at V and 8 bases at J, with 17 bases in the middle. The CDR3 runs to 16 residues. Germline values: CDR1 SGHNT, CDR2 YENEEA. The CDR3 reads CASSLDQSRGRDEQFF. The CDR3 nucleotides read TGTGCCAGCAGCTTAGACCAGAGCAGGGGTCGCGATGAGCAGTTCTTC.

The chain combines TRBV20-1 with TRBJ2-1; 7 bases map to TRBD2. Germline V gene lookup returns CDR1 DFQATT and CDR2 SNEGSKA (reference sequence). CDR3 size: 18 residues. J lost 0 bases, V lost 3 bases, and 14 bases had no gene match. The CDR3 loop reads CSASLGLAASSSYNEQFF. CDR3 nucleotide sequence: TGCAGTGCTAGTTTGGGGCTAGCGGCTTCTAGCTCCTACAATGAGCAGTTCTTC.

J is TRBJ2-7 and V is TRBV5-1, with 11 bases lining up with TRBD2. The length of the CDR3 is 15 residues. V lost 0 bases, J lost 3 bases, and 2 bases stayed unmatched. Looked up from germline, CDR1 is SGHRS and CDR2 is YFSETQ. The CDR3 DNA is TGCGCCAGCAGCTTGGAACTAGCGGGAGTCTACGAGCAGTACTTC. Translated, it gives CASSLELAGVYEQYF.

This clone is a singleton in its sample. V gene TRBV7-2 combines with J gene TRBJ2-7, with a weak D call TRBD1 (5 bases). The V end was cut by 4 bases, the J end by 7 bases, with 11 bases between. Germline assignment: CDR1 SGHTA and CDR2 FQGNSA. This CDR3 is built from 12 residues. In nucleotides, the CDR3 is TGTGCCAGCAGCTCTGGACAACGGGAGCAGTACTTC. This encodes CASSSGQREQYF.

The CDR3 DNA follows: TGTGCCAGCAGCTTAGATACAGGGTCTCCACGGGAGCAGTACTTC. It yields the protein CASSLDTGSPREQYF. The V and J genes are TRBV7-2 and TRBJ2-7, with D possibly being TRBD1 (6 bases). V lost 1 base, J lost 7 bases, and 17 bases lay in between. Germline loops: CDR1 SGHTA, CDR2 FQGNSA. This CDR3 region has 15 residues.

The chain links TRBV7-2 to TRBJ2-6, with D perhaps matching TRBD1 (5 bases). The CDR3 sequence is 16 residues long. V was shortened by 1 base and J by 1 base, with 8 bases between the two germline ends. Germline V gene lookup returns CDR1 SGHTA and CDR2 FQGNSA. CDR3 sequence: CASSLERGSGANVLTF. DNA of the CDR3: TGTGCCAGCAGCTTAGAAAGGGGTTCTGGGGCCAACGTCCTGACTTTC.

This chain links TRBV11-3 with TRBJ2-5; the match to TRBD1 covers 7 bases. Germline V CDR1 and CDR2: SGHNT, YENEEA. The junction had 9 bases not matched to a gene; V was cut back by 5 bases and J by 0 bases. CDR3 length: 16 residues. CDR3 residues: CASSPGGRGHQETQYF. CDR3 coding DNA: TGTGCCAGCAGCCCAGGGGGTAGGGGCCACCAAGAGACCCAGTACTTC.

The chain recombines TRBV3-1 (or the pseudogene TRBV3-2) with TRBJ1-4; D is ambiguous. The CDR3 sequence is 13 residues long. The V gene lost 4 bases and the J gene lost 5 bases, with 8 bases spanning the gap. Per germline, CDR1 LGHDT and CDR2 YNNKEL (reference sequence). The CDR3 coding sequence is TGTGCCAGCAGCCCCCTTGCGAATGAAAAACTGTTTTTT. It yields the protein CASSPLANEKLFF.

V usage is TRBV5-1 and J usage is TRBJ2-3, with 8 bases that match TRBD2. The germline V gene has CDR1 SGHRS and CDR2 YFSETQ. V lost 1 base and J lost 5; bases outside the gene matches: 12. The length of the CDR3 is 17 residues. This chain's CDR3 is CASSLFSGGAGVDTQYF. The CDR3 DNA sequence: TGCGCCAGCAGCTTGTTTTCCGGGGGGGCTGGTGTAGATACGCAGTATTTT.

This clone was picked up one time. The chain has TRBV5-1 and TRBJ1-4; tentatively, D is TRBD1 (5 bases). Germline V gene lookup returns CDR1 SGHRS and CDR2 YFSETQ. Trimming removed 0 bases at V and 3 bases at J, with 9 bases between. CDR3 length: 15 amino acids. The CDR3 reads CASSLATVSNEKLFF. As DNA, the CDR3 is TGCGCCAGCAGCTTGGCGACAGTGTCTAATGAAAAACTGTTTTTT.